The 8 T cell receptor beta chains given below trace back to one sample, sequenced in a study of T cells in Graves' hyperthyroidism and ophthalmopathy. The CDR3 regions of TCR beta were amplified from RNA transcripts. A first-round RT-PCR of the TCR CDR3 used the HTBI primer set. Each CDR3 protein gets one entry after TCRdb re-called the multiplex PCR reads with MiXCR. The data show 460,000 or so distinct CDR3 sequences, over 13% seen once. Source material: blood. The receptors here all came from a woman under 30 with Graves' hyperthyroidism.

This clonotype was picked up many times. The chain is built from TRBV20-1 and TRBJ2-5, with D tentatively TRBD1 (7 bases). Deletions cut 1 base from V and 4 bases from J, with 13 bases between. The CDR3 sequence is 14 residues long. CDR1 is DFQATT and CDR2 is SNEGSKA in the germline V gene (reference sequence). For the CDR3, the DNA is TGCAGTGCTAGAGGAGGAGGGGGCGGAGAGACCCAGTACTTC. It yields the protein CSARGGGGGETQYF.

This clonotype was observed a handful of times. The chain joins TRBV2 to TRBJ1-1; D unresolved. CDR3 length: 11 residues. V lost 6 bases, J lost 8 bases, and 10 bases lay in between. CDR1 is SNHLY, CDR2 FYNNEI, per germline. CDR3 nucleotides: TGTGCCAGCAGGAATACGTTGGAAGCTTTCTTT. It specifies CASRNTLEAFF.

In this sample, this clonotype turned up many times. The chain recombines TRBV11-2 with TRBJ2-1, with 13 bases aligning to TRBD2. Germline lookup yields CDR1 SGHAT and CDR2 FQNNGV. The CDR3 has 14 amino acids. Unmatched junction bases numbered 1, after V lost 5 bases and J lost 6 bases. The CDR3: CASSRTSGSNEQFF. The CDR3 DNA reads TGTGCCAGCAGCCGGACTAGCGGGAGCAATGAGCAGTTCTTC.

This clonotype occurred a few times. The V and J genes are TRBV10-3 and TRBJ2-1; perhaps TRBD1 as D (6 bases). Looked up from germline, CDR1 is ENHRY and CDR2 is SYGVKD. Trimming removed 8 bases from V and 9 bases from J, with 14 bases in between. This CDR3 comprises 12 residues. This CDR3 is CAIGTNAGEQFF. The CDR3 DNA is TGTGCCATCGGGACAAATGCGGGTGAGCAGTTCTTC.

The chain employs TRBV27 and TRBJ1-2; 10 bases line up with TRBD1. With V trimmed by 5 bases and J by 2 bases, 5 bases remained unmatched. The germline CDR1 and CDR2 sequences are MNHEY and SMNVEV (reference sequence). This CDR3 is 15 amino acids long. The CDR3 coding sequence is TGTGCCAGCAGTCTCTCGGGACAGGGGAACTATGGCTACACCTTC. Amino acids: CASSLSGQGNYGYTF.

This clonotype was found many times. This chain joins TRBV12-3 or TRBV12-4 and TRBJ2-7; tentatively, D is TRBD1 or TRBD2 (7 bases each). The ends were cut back, 7 bases at V and 0 bases at J, with 13 bases in the middle. This CDR3 is built from 14 residues. CDR3 DNA sequence: TGTGCCAGCACCCAGGGGGGGGGCTCCTACGAGCAGTACTTC. This gives the protein CASTQGGGSYEQYF.

This clonotype was detected ten times or more. V and J are TRBV7-8 and TRBJ2-7, with TRBD1 matching 9 bases. With V trimmed by 1 base and J by 3 bases, 1 base remained unmatched. CDR3 length: 14 amino acids. The germline CDR1 and CDR2 sequences are SGHVS and FQNEAQ. CDR3 region: CASSLGDRDYEQYV. CDR3 nucleotides: TGTGCCAGCAGCTTAGGGGACAGGGACTACGAGCAGTACGTC.

This clonotype was detected many times. The chain couples TRBV5-1 to TRBJ2-7, with 7 bases aligning to TRBD1. From germline, CDR1 is SGHRS and CDR2 YFSETQ. The CDR3 covers 17 residues. Trimming cost V 5 bases and J 3 bases; bases outside gene matches: 17. CDR3 in amino acids: CASRFGRQGPSNYEQYF. The CDR3 DNA sequence: TGCGCCAGCAGGTTCGGTCGACAGGGACCGTCGAACTACGAGCAGTACTTC.